The 20 T cell receptor beta chains presented below share a single source sample, sequenced in a study of blood T cell repertoires in COVID-19. Generated by immunoSEQ multiplex PCR, the TCRdb table keeps only in-frame clones and is missing some. This table holds a few hundred thousand clones, 86% found once. The sample was peripheral blood. Receptor source: a woman aged 25 to 39 with active or convalescent COVID-19.

V is TRBV11-2 and J is TRBJ1-4; weak D call: TRBD1 (5 bases). The CDR3 is 15 residues long. Per germline, CDR1 SGHAT and CDR2 FQNNGV. Trimming left V 5 bases short and J 7 bases short, with 17 bases between. The CDR3 DNA is TGTGCCAGCAGCCCATCCCTGGGGCAGGGTGAAAAACTGTTTTTT. Translated, it gives CASSPSLGQGEKLFF.

The V gene is TRBV7-2, the J gene TRBJ1-2; D possibly corresponds to TRBD1 (6 bases). The CDR3 contains 13 residues. V lost 5 bases to trimming and J lost 6 bases, with 13 bases between them. Germline assignment: CDR1 SGHTA and CDR2 FQGNSA. As DNA, the CDR3 is TGTGCCAGCAGCCTCCACAGGGACCATGGCTACACCTTC. It translates to CASSLHRDHGYTF.

Of note for this clone: The same CDR3 also results from other DNA sequences found in this sample. This chain uses TRBV28 with TRBJ1-5; D might be TRBD1 (5 bases). This CDR3 has 13 residues. Germline CDR1 and CDR2: MDHEN and SYDVKM. V was trimmed by 6 bases and J by 5 bases, leaving 11 bases between them. The CDR3 DNA is TGTGCCAGCAGCCCAGGGCAGTATCAGCCCCAGCATTTT. It is translated as CASSPGQYQPQHF.

This chain links TRBV2 with TRBJ2-3; D gene unclear. V was pared by 6 bases and J by 2 bases, with 3 bases between. The germline V gene has CDR1 SNHLY and CDR2 FYNNEI. The CDR3 is 11 amino acids. For the CDR3, the DNA is TGTGCCAGCAGACACACAGATACGCAGTATTTT. Translating it yields CASRHTDTQYF. Full variable domain (missing parts from reference TRBV2 and TRBJ2-3): EPEVTQTPSHQVTQMGQEVILRCVPISNHLYFYWYRQILGQKVEFLVSFYNNEISEKSEIFDDQFSVERPDGSNFTLKIRSTKLEDSAMYFCASRHTDTQYFGPGTRLTVL.

V gene TRBV18 combines with J gene TRBJ1-6; D uncertain. Between the trimmed V and J ends, which lost 4 bases and 9 bases, there was a span of 10 bases. Germline V gives CDR1 KGHSH, CDR2 LQKENI. The CDR3 has 13 amino acids. The CDR3 region is CASSLREASPLHF. The CDR3 DNA reads as TGTGCCAGCTCACTTCGGGAGGCTTCACCCCTCCACTTT.

This sequence joins TRBV29-1 and TRBJ2-4; TRBD2 aligns across 7 bases. Germline loops: CDR1 SQVTM, CDR2 ANQGSEA. With 1 base clipped from V and 6 bases from J, the junction kept 0 bases outside the gene matches. This CDR3 has 12 residues. As DNA, the CDR3 is TGCAGCGTTGAAGGGGGGGGAAACATTCAGTACTTC. Translated: CSVEGGGNIQYF.

The CDR3 sequence is CASSQDRQGRDTQYF. The CDR3 region has the DNA TGTGCCAGCAGCCAAGATAGGCAGGGTAGAGATACGCAGTATTTT. V and J are TRBV3-1 (or the pseudogene TRBV3-2) and TRBJ2-3; D may be TRBD1 (5 bases). V was shortened by 0 bases and J by 5 bases, with 12 bases between the two germline ends. The CDR3 is made up of 15 amino acids. CDR1 LGHDT and CDR2 YNNKEL come from the germline V gene (reference sequence).

This clone was detected once. The V gene is TRBV3-1 (or the pseudogene TRBV3-2), the J gene TRBJ1-1, with a possible D match to TRBD1 (5 bases). Germline assignment: CDR1 LGHDT and CDR2 YNNKEL (reference sequence). CDR3 length: 15 residues. The ends were cut back, 7 bases at V and 0 bases at J, with 15 bases in the middle. The CDR3 DNA sequence: TGTGCCAGCATCCTTGCGGGGGGTTTGAACACTGAAGCTTTCTTT. Translated: CASILAGGLNTEAFF.

The chain employs TRBV25-1 and TRBJ1-1; the D gene is possibly TRBD1 (5 bases). This CDR3 has 14 amino acids. Trimming took 1 base from V and 9 from J, leaving 15 bases between them. Germline CDR1 reads MGHDK; CDR2 reads SYGVNS. The CDR3 spells CASSESGQVKKAFF. DNA of the CDR3: TGTGCCAGCAGTGAATCAGGGCAGGTGAAGAAAGCTTTCTTT. Drawing the rest from reference TRBV25-1 and TRBJ1-1, the complete variable domain is EADIYQTPRYLVIGTGKKITLECSQTMGHDKMYWYQQDPGMELHLIHYSYGVNSTEKGDLSSESTVSRIRTEHFPLTLESARPSHTSQYLCASSESGQVKKAFFGQGTRLTVV.

The chain employs TRBV5-5 and TRBJ1-2; D unclear. This CDR3 is 14 amino acids long. The V gene's germline CDR1 is SGHKS and CDR2 YYEKEE (reference sequence). V lost 1 base, J lost 4 bases, and 11 bases lay in between. This chain's CDR3 is CASSLFQESYGYTF. The CDR3 DNA reads TGTGCCAGCAGCTTGTTCCAGGAATCCTATGGCTACACCTTC.

The chain is built from TRBV4-1 and TRBJ1-1, with D tentatively TRBD1 (6 bases). Germline V gene sequence: CDR1 MGHRA, CDR2 YSYEKL. V was cut by 0 bases and J by 1 base, with 24 bases left in between. The CDR3 spans 20 residues. The DNA for the CDR3 is TGCGCCAGCAGCCAAGATCGAGTAGGTGGAGTGGGGGGGGCGAACACTGAAGCTTTCTTT. This codes for CASSQDRVGGVGGANTEAFF.

This chain joins TRBV7-2 and TRBJ1-5; TRBD1 matches at 8 bases. Unmatched junction bases numbered 4, after V lost 3 bases and J lost 3 bases. CDR1 is SGHTA, CDR2 FQGNSA, per germline. The CDR3 loop spans 15 amino acids. CDR3 protein: CASSFDRGPNQPQHF. The CDR3, as DNA: TGTGCCAGCAGCTTCGACAGGGGCCCCAATCAGCCCCAGCATTTT. The full variable domain, completed using reference TRBV7-2 and TRBJ1-5, is GAGVSQSPSNKVTEKGKDVELRCDPISGHTALYWYRQSLGQGLEFLIYFQGNSAPDKSGLPSDRFSAERTGGSVSTLTIQRTQQEDSAVYLCASSFDRGPNQPQHFGDGTRLSIL.

This chain connects TRBV14 to TRBJ1-1, with a weak D call TRBD1 (6 bases). Germline V gene lookup returns CDR1 SGHDN and CDR2 FVKESK. The CDR3 is 16 residues long. V lost 6 bases, J lost 3 bases, and 20 bases lay in between. The CDR3 spells CASSHRRGLRDTEAFF. CDR3 sequence (DNA): TGTGCCAGCAGTCATAGAAGGGGGTTGAGGGACACTGAAGCTTTCTTT.

The CDR3 DNA follows: TGCGCCAGCAGCTTGGGCGGGGGGGCCGGTTTCGGGACTAGCACAGATACGCAGTATTTT. Its translation is CASSLGGGAGFGTSTDTQYF. This chain connects TRBV5-1 to TRBJ2-3; 9 nucleotides agree with TRBD2. J lost 0 bases, V lost 0 bases, and 14 bases had no gene match. Per germline, CDR1 SGHRS and CDR2 YFSETQ. CDR3 length: 20 residues. Full variable domain (outside the CDR3, taken from reference TRBV5-1 and TRBJ2-3): KAGVTQTPRYLIKTRGQQVTLSCSPISGHRSVSWYQQTPGQGLQFLFEYFSETQRNKGNFPGRFSGRQFSNSRSEMNVSTLELGDSALYLCASSLGGGAGFGTSTDTQYFGPGTRLTVL.

The rearrangement joins TRBV7-8 to TRBJ2-2; 8 nucleotides line up with TRBD1. The CDR3 loop spans 14 amino acids. From germline, CDR1 is SGHVS and CDR2 FQNEAQ. The V and J ends lost 4 bases and 7 bases, in that order; junction bases with no gene match: 5. This CDR3 reads CASSSDRVGGELFF. The CDR3 DNA reads TGTGCCAGCAGCTCGGACAGGGTCGGCGGGGAGCTGTTTTTT.

This clone was seen just once. The chain couples TRBV28 to TRBJ2-5; 8 bases fit TRBD2. The CDR3 totals 16 residues. Germline V gene data show CDR1 as MDHEN and CDR2 as SYDVKM. Trimming cost V 4 bases and J 1 base; bases outside gene matches: 8. The CDR3 DNA is TGTGCCAGCAGTTCAACCACGGGGGGGCCCCAAGAGACCCAGTACTTC. Translated, it gives CASSSTTGGPQETQYF.

This clone was seen a few times. This rearrangement joins TRBV28 to TRBJ1-1; 7 nucleotides line up with TRBD1. With V trimmed by 2 bases and J by 2 bases, 5 bases remained unmatched. The CDR3 runs to 15 residues. Looked up from germline, CDR1 is MDHEN and CDR2 is SYDVKM. The CDR3 DNA follows: TGTGCCAGCAGTTTACCGGGACAGCTTAACACTGAAGCTTTCTTT. Its protein is CASSLPGQLNTEAFF. Drawing the rest from reference TRBV28 and TRBJ1-1, the complete variable domain is DVKVTQSSRYLVKRTGEKVFLECVQDMDHENMFWYRQDPGLGLRLIYFSYDVKMKEKGDIPEGYSVSREKKERFSLILESASTNQTSMYLCASSLPGQLNTEAFFGQGTRLTVV.

This chain links TRBV5-1 with TRBJ1-3; the D is unclear. V lost 1 base, J lost 0 bases, and 14 bases lay in between. The CDR3 runs 17 residues. Per germline, CDR1 SGHRS and CDR2 YFSETQ. The CDR3 protein is CASSLTPPGISGNTIYF. CDR3 in DNA: TGCGCCAGCAGCTTGACCCCCCCCGGGATCTCTGGAAACACCATATATTTT.

This sequence joins TRBV7-9 and TRBJ2-1, with D possibly being TRBD2 (5 bases). The germline V gene has CDR1 SEHNR and CDR2 FQNEAQ (reference sequence). V lost 5 bases to trimming and J lost 0 bases, with 14 bases between them. The CDR3 is made up of 16 amino acids. The CDR3 protein is CASSPGGTTSYNEQFF. CDR3 sequence (DNA): TGTGCCAGCAGCCCAGGAGGTACGACCTCCTACAATGAGCAGTTCTTC. The complete variable domain, with remaining parts taken from reference TRBV7-9 and TRBJ2-1, reads DTGVSQNPRHKITKRGQNVTFRCDPISEHNRLYWYRQTLGQGPEFLTYFQNEAQLEKSRLLSDRFSAERPKGSFSTLEIQRTEQGDSAMYLCASSPGGTTSYNEQFFGPGTRLTVL.

Remarks on this clone: This CDR3 is also generated by other DNA sequences in the sample. J is TRBJ1-2 and V is TRBV6-1; D is undetermined. This CDR3 comprises 13 residues. The V end lost 2 bases, the J end lost 4 bases, and 8 bases lay between the germline ends. Germline CDR1 MNHNS, CDR2 SASEGT. CDR3 amino acids: CASSENRGYGYTF. The CDR3 bases are TGTGCCAGCAGTGAAAACCGAGGCTATGGCTACACCTTC.